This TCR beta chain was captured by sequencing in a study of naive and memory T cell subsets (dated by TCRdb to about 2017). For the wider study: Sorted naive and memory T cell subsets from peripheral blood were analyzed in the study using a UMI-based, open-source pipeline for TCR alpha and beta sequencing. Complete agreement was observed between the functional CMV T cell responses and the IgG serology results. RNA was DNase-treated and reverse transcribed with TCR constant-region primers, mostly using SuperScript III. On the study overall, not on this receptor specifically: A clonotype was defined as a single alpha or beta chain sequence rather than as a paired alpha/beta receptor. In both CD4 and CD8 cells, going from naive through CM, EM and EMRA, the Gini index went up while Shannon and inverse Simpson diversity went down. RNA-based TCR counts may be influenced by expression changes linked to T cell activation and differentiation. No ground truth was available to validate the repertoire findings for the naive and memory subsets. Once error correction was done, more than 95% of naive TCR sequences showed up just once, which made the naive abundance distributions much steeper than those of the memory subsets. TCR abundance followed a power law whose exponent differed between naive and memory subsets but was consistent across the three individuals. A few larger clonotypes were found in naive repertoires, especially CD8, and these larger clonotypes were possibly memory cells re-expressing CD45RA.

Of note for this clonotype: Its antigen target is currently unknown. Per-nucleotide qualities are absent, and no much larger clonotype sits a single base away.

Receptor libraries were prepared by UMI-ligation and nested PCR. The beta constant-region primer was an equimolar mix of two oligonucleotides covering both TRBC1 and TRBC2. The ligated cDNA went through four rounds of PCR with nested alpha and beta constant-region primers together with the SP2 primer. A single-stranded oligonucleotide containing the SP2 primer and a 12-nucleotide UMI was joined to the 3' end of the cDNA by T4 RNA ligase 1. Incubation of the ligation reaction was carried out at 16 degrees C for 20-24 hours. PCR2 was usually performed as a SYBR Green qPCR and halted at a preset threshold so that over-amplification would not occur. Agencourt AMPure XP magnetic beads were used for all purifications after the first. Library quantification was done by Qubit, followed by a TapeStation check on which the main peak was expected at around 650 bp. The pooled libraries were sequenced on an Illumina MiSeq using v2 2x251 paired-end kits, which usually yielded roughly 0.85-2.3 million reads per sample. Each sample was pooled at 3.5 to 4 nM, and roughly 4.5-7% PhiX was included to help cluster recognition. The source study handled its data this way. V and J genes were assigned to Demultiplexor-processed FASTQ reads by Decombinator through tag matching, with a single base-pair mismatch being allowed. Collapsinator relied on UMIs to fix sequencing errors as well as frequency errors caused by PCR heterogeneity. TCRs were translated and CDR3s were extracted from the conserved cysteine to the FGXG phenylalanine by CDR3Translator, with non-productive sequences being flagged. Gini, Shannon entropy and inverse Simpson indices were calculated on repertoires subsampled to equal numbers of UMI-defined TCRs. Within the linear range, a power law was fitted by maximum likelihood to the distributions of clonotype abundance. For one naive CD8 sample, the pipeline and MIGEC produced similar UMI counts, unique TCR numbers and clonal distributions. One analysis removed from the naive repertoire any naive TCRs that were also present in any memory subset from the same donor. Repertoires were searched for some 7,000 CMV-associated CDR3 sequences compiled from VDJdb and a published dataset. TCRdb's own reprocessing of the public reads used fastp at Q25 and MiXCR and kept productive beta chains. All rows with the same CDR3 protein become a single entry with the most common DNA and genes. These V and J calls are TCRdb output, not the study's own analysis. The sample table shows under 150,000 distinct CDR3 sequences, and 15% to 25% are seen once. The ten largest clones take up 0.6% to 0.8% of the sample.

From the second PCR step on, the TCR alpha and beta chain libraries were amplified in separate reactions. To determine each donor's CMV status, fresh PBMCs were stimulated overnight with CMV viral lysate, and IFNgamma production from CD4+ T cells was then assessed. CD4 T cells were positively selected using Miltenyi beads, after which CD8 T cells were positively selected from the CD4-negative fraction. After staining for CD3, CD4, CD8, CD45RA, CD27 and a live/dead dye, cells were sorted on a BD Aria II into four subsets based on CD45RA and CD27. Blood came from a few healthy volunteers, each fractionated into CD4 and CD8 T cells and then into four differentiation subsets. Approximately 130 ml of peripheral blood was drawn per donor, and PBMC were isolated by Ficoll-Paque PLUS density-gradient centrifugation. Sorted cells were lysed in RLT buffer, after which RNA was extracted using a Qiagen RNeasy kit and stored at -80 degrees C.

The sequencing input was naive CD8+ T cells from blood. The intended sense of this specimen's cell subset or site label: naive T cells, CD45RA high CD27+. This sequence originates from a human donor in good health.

The nucleotide sequence is TGTGCCAGCAGTTCCGGACTAGCGGGAGTAGTTAAGTGGTTCTTC. Its translation reads: CASSSGLAGVVKWFF. The chain links TRBV6-2 or TRBV6-3 with TRBJ2-1; 13 middle bases align to TRBD2. The germline V gene sets CDR1 to MNHEY and CDR2 to SVGEGT. The CDR3 sequence holds 15 residues, the cysteine and phenylalanine included. Only CDR3 DNA is held: 45 bases, read in frame from base 1. Germline trimming amounts to 4 bases on V and 15 bases on J, with 12 as the count of junction bases outside the gene matches.